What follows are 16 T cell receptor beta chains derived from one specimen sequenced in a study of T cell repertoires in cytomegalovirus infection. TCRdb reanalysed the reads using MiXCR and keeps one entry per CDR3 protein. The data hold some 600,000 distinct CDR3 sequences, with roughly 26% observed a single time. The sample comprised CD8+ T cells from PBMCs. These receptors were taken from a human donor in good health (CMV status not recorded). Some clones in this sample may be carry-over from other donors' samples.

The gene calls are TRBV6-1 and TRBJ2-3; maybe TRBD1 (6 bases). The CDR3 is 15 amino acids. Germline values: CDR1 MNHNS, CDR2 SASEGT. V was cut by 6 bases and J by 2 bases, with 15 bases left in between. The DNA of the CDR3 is TGTGCCAGCAGGCCCTACGAGGGGGACACAGATACGCAGTATTTT. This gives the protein CASRPYEGDTDTQYF.

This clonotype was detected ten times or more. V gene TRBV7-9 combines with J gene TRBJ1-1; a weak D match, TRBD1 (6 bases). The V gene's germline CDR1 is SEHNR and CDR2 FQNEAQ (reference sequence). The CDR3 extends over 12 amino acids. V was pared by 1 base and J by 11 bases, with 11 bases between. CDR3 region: CASSLDDRRAFF. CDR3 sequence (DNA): TGTGCCAGCAGCTTAGATGACAGGAGGGCTTTCTTT.

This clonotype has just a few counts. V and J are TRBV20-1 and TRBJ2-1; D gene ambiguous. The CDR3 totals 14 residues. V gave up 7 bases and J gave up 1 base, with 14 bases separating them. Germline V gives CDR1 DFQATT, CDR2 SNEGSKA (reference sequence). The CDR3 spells CSGGLERSYNEQFF. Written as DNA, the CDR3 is TGCAGTGGTGGCCTAGAACGATCCTACAATGAGCAGTTCTTC.

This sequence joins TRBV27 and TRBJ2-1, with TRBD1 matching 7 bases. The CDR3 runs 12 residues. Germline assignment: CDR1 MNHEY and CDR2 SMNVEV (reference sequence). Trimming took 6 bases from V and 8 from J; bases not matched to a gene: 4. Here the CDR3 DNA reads TGTGCCAGCAGCTCTGACAGGGATGAGCAGTTCTTC. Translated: CASSSDRDEQFF.

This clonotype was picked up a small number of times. As DNA, the CDR3 is TGTGCCAGCAGCCACCCGGACAGTTCCGTATCTAACTATGGCTACACCTTC. Translated, it gives CASSHPDSSVSNYGYTF. The genes are TRBV28 and TRBJ1-2; TRBD1 is a possible D gene (6 bases). With 6 bases removed from V and 0 bases from J, the gap between germline ends came to 20 bases. The CDR3 runs 17 residues. Per the germline V gene, CDR1 is MDHEN and CDR2 is SYDVKM.

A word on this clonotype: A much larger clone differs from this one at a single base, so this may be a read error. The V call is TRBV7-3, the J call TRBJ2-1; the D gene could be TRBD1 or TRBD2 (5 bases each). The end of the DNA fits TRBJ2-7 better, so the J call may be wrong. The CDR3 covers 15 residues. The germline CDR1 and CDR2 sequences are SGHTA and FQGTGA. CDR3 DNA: TGTGCCAGCAGCGATGGAACCGGGGCTTACAATGAGCAGTACTTC. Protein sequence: CASSDGTGAYNEQYF.

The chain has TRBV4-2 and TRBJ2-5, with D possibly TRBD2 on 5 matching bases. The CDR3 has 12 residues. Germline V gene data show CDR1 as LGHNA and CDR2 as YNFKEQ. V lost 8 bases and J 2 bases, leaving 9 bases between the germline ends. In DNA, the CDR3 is TGTGCCAGCGGCCCGGGACAAGAGACCCAGTACTTC. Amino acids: CASGPGQETQYF.

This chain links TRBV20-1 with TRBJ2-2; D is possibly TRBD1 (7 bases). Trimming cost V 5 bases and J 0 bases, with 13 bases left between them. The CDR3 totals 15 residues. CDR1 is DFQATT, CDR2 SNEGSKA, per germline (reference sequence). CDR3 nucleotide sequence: TGCAGTGCTGCAGACAGGGAGGCGAACACCGGGGAGCTGTTTTTT. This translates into CSAADREANTGELFF.

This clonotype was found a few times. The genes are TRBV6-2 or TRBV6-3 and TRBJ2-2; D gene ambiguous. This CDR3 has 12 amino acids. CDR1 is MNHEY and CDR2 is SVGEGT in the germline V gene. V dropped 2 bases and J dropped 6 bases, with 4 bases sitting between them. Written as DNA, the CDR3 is TGTGCCAGCAGTTACCCCCCCGGGGAGCTGTTTTTT. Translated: CASSYPPGELFF.

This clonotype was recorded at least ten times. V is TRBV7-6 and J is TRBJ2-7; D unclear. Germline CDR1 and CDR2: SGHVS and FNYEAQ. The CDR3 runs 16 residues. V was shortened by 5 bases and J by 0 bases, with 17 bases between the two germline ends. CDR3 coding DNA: TGTGCCAGCAGCCCTCCGCCCGGTGGTTCCTCCTACGAGCAGTACTTC. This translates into CASSPPPGGSSYEQYF.

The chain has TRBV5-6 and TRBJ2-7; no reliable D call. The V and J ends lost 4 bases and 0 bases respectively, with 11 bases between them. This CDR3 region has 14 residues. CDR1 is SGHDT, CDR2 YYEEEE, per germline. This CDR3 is CASSVGRSSYEQYF. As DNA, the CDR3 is TGTGCCAGCAGCGTCGGAAGGAGCTCCTACGAGCAGTACTTC.

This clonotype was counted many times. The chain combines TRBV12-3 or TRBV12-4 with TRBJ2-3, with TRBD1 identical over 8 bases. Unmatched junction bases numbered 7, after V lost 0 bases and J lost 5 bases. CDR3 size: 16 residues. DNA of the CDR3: TGTGCCAGCAGTTTAGCGCTAGGGACAGGAGTAGATACGCAGTATTTT. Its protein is CASSLALGTGVDTQYF.

The CDR3 coding sequence is TGCAGCGTCTTCGCGGGGGGCGGCTATGGCTACACCTTC. Translated, it gives CSVFAGGGYGYTF. The rearrangement uses TRBV29-1 and TRBJ1-2; weak D call: TRBD1 (6 bases). V dropped 6 bases and J dropped 4 bases, with 15 bases sitting between them. Germline assignment: CDR1 SQVTM and CDR2 ANQGSEA. The CDR3 is made up of 13 amino acids.

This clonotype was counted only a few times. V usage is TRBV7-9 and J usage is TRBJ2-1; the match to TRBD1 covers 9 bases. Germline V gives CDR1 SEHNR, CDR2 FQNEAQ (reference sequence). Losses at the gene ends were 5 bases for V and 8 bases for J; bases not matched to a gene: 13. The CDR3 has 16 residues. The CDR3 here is CASSHYSGTGRHEQFF. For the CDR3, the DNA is TGTGCCAGCAGCCACTATTCCGGGACAGGGCGGCATGAGCAGTTCTTC.

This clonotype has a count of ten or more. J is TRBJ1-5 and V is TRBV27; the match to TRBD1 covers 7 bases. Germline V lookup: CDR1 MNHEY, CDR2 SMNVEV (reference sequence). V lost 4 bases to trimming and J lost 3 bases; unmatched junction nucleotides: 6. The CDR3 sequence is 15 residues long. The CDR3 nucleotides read TGTGCCAGCAGTTCCGACAGGGACCCCAATCAGCCCCAGCATTTT. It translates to CASSSDRDPNQPQHF.

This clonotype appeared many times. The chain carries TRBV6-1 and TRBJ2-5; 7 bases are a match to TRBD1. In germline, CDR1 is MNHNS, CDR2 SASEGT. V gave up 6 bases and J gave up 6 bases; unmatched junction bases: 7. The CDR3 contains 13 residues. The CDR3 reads CASRSDRVQTQYF. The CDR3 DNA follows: TGTGCCAGCAGGTCAGACAGGGTGCAGACCCAGTACTTC.